This T cell receptor (beta chain) was documented in a study of blood T cell repertoires in COVID-19. Whole-study context: T cells, B-cell-depleted T cells, or PBMCs supplied cDNA or gDNA.

Using immunoSEQ multiplex PCR, the repertoire was profiled, and TCRdb retains in-frame clones only, with some absent. Of about 4,900 clones listed, roughly 90% were seen once; the top ten hold less than 25%. The receptor was isolated from a human donor in a cohort sampled during active COVID-19. The sample consisted of peripheral blood.

CDR3 DNA sequence: TGCGCCAGCAGCTTGGCCGGGACAGGGGTCGAAAAACTGTTTTTT. Its translation is CASSLAGTGVEKLFF. The J gene is TRBJ1-4, the V gene TRBV5-1; 10 bases align to TRBD1. CDR3 length: 15 residues. The V segment lost 0 bases and the J segment 8 bases; nucleotides outside the gene matches: 4. Germline V gene lookup returns CDR1 SGHRS and CDR2 YFSETQ.